What follows is one T cell receptor (beta chain) and its context. This CDR3 has 14 residues. Germline CDR1 is SGDLS and CDR2 is YYNGEE. V was clipped by 4 bases and J by 5 bases, with 15 bases between them. These data come from a study of blood T cell repertoires in COVID-19. Produced via immunoSEQ multiplex PCR; TCRdb's table is partial and in-frame only. The sample records about 240,000 clones, around 87% being singletons. The sequencing input was PBMCs or T cells enriched from blood (not recorded which). The receptor was isolated from a woman in her thirties or forties with acute COVID-19. The chain joins TRBV9 to TRBJ1-1; D might be TRBD1 (6 bases). CDR3 in amino acids: CASSFSQGETEAFF. The CDR3 region has the DNA TGTGCCAGCAGCTTCTCACAGGGCGAAACTGAAGCTTTCTTT.